Below are 12 T cell receptor beta chains sequenced from a single sample in a study of OX40 agonist ivuxolimab in advanced cancers. Using immunoSEQ multiplex PCR, the repertoire was profiled, and TCRdb retains in-frame clones only, with some absent. The table records 50,000 or so clones, around 93% of them present only once. This specimen was CD4+ or CD8+ T cells sorted from blood, taken in a trial of the OX40 agonist ivuxolimab. The source of these receptors is an adult with an advanced solid tumor such as melanoma, head and neck, liver or kidney cancer.

The chain links TRBV28 to TRBJ1-1, with TRBD1 as a possible D gene (6 bases). V lost 6 bases and J 6 bases, leaving 23 bases between the germline ends. Germline CDR1 is MDHEN and CDR2 is SYDVKM. CDR3 size: 16 residues. In nucleotides, the CDR3 is TGTGCCAGCAGAGTACAGTTGGGGGCGGTAGGGTCTGAAGCTTTCTTT. Its translation: CASRVQLGAVGSEAFF.

The rearrangement links TRBV11-2 to TRBJ2-7; possible D gene TRBD1, 5 bases. CDR1 SGHAT and CDR2 FQNNGV come from the germline V gene. V was pared by 5 bases and J by 8 bases, with 22 bases between. The CDR3 totals 15 residues. CDR3 residues: CASSPGSWPPPKQYF. CDR3 in DNA: TGTGCCAGCAGCCCAGGGTCGTGGCCGCCACCCAAGCAGTACTTC.

The chain employs TRBV11-2 and TRBJ1-2; 8 bases line up with TRBD1. The germline V gene has CDR1 SGHAT and CDR2 FQNNGV. The CDR3 runs to 16 residues. The ends lost 5 bases at V and 6 bases at J; junction bases unmatched: 14. The CDR3: CASSLSQGASTDGYTF. The CDR3, as DNA: TGTGCCAGCAGCCTTTCTCAGGGGGCTAGTACGGATGGCTACACCTTC. Filled out from reference TRBV11-2 and TRBJ1-2, the complete variable domain reads EAGVAQSPRYKIIEKRQSVAFWCNPISGHATLYWYQQILGQGPKLLIQFQNNGVVDDSQLPKDRFSAERLKGVDSTLKIQPAKLEDSAVYLCASSLSQGASTDGYTFGSGTRLTVV.

The chain couples TRBV5-8 to TRBJ1-2, with D hard to call. From germline, CDR1 is SGHTS and CDR2 YDEGEE. V was clipped by 3 bases and J by 1 base, with 10 bases between them. This CDR3 is built from 14 residues. This CDR3 reads CASSWTTDNYGYTF. The CDR3 nucleotides are TGTGCCAGCAGCTGGACCACAGATAACTATGGCTACACCTTC.

The chain is built from TRBV7-9 and TRBJ2-5, with D maybe TRBD1 (6 bases). Germline values: CDR1 SEHNR, CDR2 FQNEAQ (reference sequence). The CDR3 has 16 residues. V shed 3 bases and J shed 1 base, with 15 bases lying between them. CDR3 amino acids: CASSFGHTGSQETQYF. In DNA form, the CDR3 reads TGTGCCAGCAGCTTCGGTCATACAGGGTCCCAAGAGACCCAGTACTTC.

The rearrangement joins TRBV2 to TRBJ1-3, with D unresolved. The V end was cut by 6 bases, the J end by 0 bases, with 6 bases between. Germline lookup yields CDR1 SNHLY and CDR2 FYNNEI. The CDR3 sequence is 13 residues long. Here the CDR3 reads CASSDISGNTIYF. CDR3 bases: TGTGCCAGCAGCGACATCTCTGGAAACACCATATATTTT.

The chain has TRBV28 and TRBJ2-5; D unclear. The germline gives CDR1 MDHEN, CDR2 SYDVKM. The CDR3 is 16 amino acids. V was trimmed by 2 bases and J by 1 base, leaving 14 bases between them. The CDR3 loop is CASSLSYQYTQETQYF. CDR3 DNA: TGTGCCAGCAGTTTAAGCTACCAATATACCCAAGAGACCCAGTACTTC.

The chain joins TRBV27 to TRBJ2-1; D perhaps matches TRBD2 (6 bases). V lost 7 bases, J lost 6 bases, and 19 bases lay in between. The CDR3 totals 15 residues. Germline CDR1 MNHEY, CDR2 SMNVEV (reference sequence). The CDR3 loop reads CASKSLPGRLNEQFF. CDR3 nucleotide sequence: TGTGCCAGCAAAAGCCTTCCCGGGAGACTCAATGAGCAGTTCTTC.

The chain combines TRBV6-5 with TRBJ2-7, with a possible D match to TRBD2 (5 bases). The germline V and J ends were trimmed by 0 bases and 0 bases, with 9 bases remaining between them. The CDR3 covers 15 residues. In germline, CDR1 is MNHEY, CDR2 SVGAGI. The CDR3 loop is CASSYSGRGSYEQYF. CDR3 DNA sequence: TGTGCCAGCAGTTACTCCGGACGGGGCTCCTACGAGCAGTACTTC.

The chain combines TRBV27 with TRBJ2-5; 9 bases are a match to TRBD2. Trimming took 10 bases from V and 5 from J; bases not matched to a gene: 11. This CDR3 contains 14 residues. Looked up from germline, CDR1 is MNHEY and CDR2 is SMNVEV (reference sequence). As DNA, the CDR3 is TGTGCCACCGGCCGTAGCGGGGGCTGGGAGACCCAGTACTTC. Amino acids: CATGRSGGWETQYF.

This chain links TRBV28 with TRBJ2-2; either TRBD1 or TRBD2 may fit D (5 bases each). V lost 6 bases and J lost 3, with 14 bases in between. CDR3 length: 15 amino acids. Germline loops: CDR1 MDHEN, CDR2 SYDVKM. The chain's CDR3 is CASSSQGPYTGELFF. For the CDR3, the DNA is TGTGCCAGCAGCTCTCAGGGACCATACACCGGGGAGCTGTTTTTT. Looking up the rest from reference TRBV28 and TRBJ2-2 gives the full variable domain: DVKVTQSSRYLVKRTGEKVFLECVQDMDHENMFWYRQDPGLGLRLIYFSYDVKMKEKGDIPEGYSVSREKKERFSLILESASTNQTSMYLCASSSQGPYTGELFFGEGSRLTVL.

CDR3 nucleotides: TGTGCCAGCAGTTACTCGGTTGGGGATTCTGGAAACACCATATATTTT. This sequence encodes CASSYSVGDSGNTIYF. This chain uses TRBV6-5 with TRBJ1-3, with D unresolved. The V gene lost 0 bases and the J gene lost 1 base, with 10 bases spanning the gap. Germline CDR1 reads MNHEY; CDR2 reads SVGAGI. This CDR3 has 16 amino acids.